This record concerns one T cell receptor beta chain sequence. This same CDR3 is encoded by further DNA sequences in the sample. The sample belongs to a study of shared clonotypes between healthy human individuals. Terminally differentiated effector memory CD45RA+ cells were left out of the naive CD8 fraction, which was CD45RO-negative and positively selected for CCR7. Every subset had its genomic DNA shared out evenly among several immunoSEQ plates. Produced via immunoSEQ multiplex PCR; TCRdb's table is partial and in-frame only. Of approximately 2,000,000 clones detected, 93% appear once; the ten largest clones hold 1.5% to 2%. This TCR came from a man aged 18 to 30 in good health. Some clones in this sample may be carry-over from other donors' samples. The material sequenced was naive CD8+ T cells from PBMCs.

Here the CDR3 reads CSVVDGGNTIYF. In DNA, the CDR3 is TGCAGCGTTGTAGACGGGGGAAACACCATATATTTT. J is TRBJ1-3 and V is TRBV29-1; D unresolved. The CDR3 consists of 12 residues. The germline V gene encodes CDR1 SQVTM and CDR2 ANQGSEA. Trimming cost V 4 bases and J 4 bases, with 8 bases left between them.